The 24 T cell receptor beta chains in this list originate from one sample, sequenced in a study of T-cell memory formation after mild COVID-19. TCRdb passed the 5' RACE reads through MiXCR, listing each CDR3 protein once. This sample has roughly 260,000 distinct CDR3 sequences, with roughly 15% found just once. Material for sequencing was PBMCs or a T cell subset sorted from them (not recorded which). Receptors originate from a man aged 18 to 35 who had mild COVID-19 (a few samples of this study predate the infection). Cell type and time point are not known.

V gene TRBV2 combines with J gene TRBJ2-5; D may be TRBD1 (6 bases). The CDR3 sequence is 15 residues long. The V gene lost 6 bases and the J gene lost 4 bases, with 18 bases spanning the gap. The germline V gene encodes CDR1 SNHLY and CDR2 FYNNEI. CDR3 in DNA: TGTGCCAGCAGCAATCAGGGGCACGCCGGAGAGACCCAGTACTTC. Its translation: CASSNQGHAGETQYF.

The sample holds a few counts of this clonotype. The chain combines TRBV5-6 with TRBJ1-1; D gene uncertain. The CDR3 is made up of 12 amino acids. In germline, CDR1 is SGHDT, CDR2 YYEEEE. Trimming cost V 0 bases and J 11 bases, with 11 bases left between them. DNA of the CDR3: TGTGCCAGCAGCTTGGGGGCCGATGTGGCTTTCTTT. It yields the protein CASSLGADVAFF.

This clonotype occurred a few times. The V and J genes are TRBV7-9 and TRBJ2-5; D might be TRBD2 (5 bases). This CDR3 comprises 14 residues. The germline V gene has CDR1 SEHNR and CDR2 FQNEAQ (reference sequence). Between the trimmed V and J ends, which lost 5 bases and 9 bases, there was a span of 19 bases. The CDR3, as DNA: TGTGCCAGCAGCCTCCCCGGCTACGGGATGGCCCAGTACTTC. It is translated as CASSLPGYGMAQYF.

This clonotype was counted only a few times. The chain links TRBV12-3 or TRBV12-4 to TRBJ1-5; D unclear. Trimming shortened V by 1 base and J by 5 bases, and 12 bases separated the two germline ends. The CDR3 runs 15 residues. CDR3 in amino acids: CASSLGQSPDQPQHF. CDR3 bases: TGTGCCAGCAGTTTAGGGCAGTCCCCCGATCAGCCCCAGCATTTT.

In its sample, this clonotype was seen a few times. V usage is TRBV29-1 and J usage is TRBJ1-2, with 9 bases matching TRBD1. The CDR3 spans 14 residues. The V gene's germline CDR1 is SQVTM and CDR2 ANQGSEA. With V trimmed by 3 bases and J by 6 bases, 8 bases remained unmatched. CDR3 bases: TGCAGCGTTGACCCCTTAGGACAGGGGCATGGCTACACCTTC. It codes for CSVDPLGQGHGYTF.

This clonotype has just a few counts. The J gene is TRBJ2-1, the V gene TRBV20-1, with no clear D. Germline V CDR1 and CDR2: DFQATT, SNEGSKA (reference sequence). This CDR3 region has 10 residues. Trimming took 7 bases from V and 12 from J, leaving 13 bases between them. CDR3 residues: CSVEHTGQFF. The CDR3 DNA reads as TGCAGTGTTGAACACACGGGGCAGTTCTTC.

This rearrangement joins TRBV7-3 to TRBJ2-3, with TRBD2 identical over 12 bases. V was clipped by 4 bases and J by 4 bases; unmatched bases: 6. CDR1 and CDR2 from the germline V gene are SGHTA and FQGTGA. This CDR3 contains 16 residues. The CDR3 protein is CASSSGLAGFSDTQYF. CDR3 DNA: TGTGCCAGCAGCTCCGGACTAGCGGGGTTCTCAGATACGCAGTATTTT.

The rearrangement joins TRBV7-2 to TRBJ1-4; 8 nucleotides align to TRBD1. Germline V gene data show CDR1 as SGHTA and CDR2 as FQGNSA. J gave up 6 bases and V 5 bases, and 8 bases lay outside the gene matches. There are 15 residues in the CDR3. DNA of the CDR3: TGTGCCAGCAGCCAAAGGACAGGGCGAGATGAAAAACTGTTTTTT. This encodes CASSQRTGRDEKLFF.

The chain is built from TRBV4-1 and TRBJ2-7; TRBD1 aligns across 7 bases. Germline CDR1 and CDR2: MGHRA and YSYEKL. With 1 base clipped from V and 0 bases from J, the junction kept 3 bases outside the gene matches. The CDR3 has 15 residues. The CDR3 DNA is TGCGCCAGCAGCCAAGGGGACAGCCGCTCCTACGAGCAGTACGTC. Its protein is CASSQGDSRSYEQYV.

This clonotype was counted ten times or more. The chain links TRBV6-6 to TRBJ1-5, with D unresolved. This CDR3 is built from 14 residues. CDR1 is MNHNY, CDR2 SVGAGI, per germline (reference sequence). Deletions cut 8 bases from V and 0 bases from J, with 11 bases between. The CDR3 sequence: CASGPSDSNQPQHF. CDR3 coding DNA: TGTGCCAGCGGACCCTCGGATAGCAATCAGCCCCAGCATTTT.

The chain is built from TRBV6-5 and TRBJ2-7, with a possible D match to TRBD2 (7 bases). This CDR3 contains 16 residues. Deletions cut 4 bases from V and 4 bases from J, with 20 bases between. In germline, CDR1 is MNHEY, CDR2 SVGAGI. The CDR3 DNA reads TGTGCCAGCAGTTTAGGAGCCGGGGGCGGGAGATACGAGCAGTACTTC. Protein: CASSLGAGGGRYEQYF.

The CDR3 spells CASTPHGRVKTGELFF. The CDR3 nucleotides read TGTGCCAGCACCCCCCACGGACGGGTAAAGACCGGGGAGCTGTTTTTT. This chain connects TRBV7-9 to TRBJ2-2; no definite D call. CDR1 is SEHNR, CDR2 FQNEAQ, per germline (reference sequence). The CDR3 extends over 16 amino acids. Trimming removed 7 bases from V and 5 bases from J, with 20 bases in between.

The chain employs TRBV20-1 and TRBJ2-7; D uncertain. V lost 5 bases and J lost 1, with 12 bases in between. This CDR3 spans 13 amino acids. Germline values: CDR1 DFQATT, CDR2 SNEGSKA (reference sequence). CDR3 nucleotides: TGCAGTGCTCCCGAGCGCGGATCCTACGAGCAGTACTTC. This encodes CSAPERGSYEQYF.

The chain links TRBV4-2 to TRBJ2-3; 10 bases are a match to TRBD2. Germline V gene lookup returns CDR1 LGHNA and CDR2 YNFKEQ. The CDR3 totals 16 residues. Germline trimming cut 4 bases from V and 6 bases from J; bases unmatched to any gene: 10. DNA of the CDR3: TGTGCCAGCAGCCCGGGGATCGTGACTAGCGGGGATACGCAGTATTTT. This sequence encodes CASSPGIVTSGDTQYF.

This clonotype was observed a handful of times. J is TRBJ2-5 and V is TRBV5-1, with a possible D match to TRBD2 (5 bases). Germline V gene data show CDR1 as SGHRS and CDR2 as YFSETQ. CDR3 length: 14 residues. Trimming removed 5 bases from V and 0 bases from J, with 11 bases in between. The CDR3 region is CASRRETYQETQYF. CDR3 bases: TGCGCCAGCAGGAGGGAAACGTACCAAGAGACCCAGTACTTC.

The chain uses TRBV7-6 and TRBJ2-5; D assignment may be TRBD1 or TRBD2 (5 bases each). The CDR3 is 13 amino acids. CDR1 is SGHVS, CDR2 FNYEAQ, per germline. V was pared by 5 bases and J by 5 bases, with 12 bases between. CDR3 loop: CASSTDWGETQYF. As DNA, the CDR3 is TGTGCCAGCAGCACGGACTGGGGGGAGACCCAGTACTTC.

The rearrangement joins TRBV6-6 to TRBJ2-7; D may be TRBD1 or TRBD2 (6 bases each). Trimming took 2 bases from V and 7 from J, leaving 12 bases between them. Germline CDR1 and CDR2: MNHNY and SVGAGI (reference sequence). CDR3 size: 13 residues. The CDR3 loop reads CASSYTGAGEQYV. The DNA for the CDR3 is TGTGCCAGCAGTTACACGGGGGCGGGAGAGCAGTACGTC.

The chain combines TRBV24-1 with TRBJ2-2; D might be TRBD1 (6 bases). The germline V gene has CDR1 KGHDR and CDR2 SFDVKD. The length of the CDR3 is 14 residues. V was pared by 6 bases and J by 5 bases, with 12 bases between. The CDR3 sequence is CATSTGTFTGELFF. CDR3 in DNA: TGTGCCACCAGTACCGGGACATTTACCGGGGAGCTGTTTTTT.

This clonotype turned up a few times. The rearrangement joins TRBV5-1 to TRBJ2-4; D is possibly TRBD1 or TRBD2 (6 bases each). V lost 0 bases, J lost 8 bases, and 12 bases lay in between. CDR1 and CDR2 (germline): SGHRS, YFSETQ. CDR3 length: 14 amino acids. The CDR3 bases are TGCGCCAGCAGCTTGGAGGGGGGCGAAGACATTCAGTACTTC. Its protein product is CASSLEGGEDIQYF. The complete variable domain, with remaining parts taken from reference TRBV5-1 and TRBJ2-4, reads KAGVTQTPRYLIKTRGQQVTLSCSPISGHRSVSWYQQTPGQGLQFLFEYFSETQRNKGNFPGRFSGRQFSNSRSEMNVSTLELGDSALYLCASSLEGGEDIQYFGAGTRLSVL.

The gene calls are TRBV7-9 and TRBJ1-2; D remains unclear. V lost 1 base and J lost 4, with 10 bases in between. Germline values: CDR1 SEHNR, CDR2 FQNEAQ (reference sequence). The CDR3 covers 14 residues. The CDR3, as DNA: TGTGCCAGCAGCTTAGGAGGGTTTCGCTATGGCTACACCTTC. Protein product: CASSLGGFRYGYTF.

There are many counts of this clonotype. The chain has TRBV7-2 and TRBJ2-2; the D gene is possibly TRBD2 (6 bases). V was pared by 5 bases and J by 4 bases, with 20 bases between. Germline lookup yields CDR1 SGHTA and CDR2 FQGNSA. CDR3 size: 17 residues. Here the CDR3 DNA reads TGTGCCAGCAGCCGTTCGTCGGACTACGGGGGCACCGGGGAGCTGTTTTTT. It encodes CASSRSSDYGGTGELFF.

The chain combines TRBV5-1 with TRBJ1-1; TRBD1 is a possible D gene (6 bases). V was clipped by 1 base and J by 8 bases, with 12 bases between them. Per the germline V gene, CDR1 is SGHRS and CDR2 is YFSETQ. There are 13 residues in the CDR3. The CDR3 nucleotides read TGCGCCAGCAGCTTGACGGACAGAGGAGAAGCTTTCTTT. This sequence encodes CASSLTDRGEAFF.

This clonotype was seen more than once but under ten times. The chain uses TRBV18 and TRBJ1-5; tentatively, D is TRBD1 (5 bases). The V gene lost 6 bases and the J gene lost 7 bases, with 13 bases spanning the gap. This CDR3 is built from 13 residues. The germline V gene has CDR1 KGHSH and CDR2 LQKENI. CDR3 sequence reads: CASSLTVEQPQHF. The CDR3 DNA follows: TGTGCCAGCTCCCTGACAGTAGAGCAGCCCCAGCATTTT.

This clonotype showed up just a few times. This CDR3 is CASSPFMNNQPQHF. The DNA for the CDR3 is TGTGCCAGCAGCCCTTTTATGAACAATCAGCCCCAGCATTTT. V is TRBV2 and J is TRBJ1-5; D is uncertain. V shed 6 bases and J shed 3 bases, with 12 bases lying between them. The CDR3 is made up of 14 amino acids. Looked up from germline, CDR1 is SNHLY and CDR2 is FYNNEI.